The text below deals with one T cell receptor beta chain. Its antigen is undetermined. Germline is not matched at one junction end, which may reflect a read error. CDR3 length equals 16 residues. Germline CDR1 and CDR2: WNHNN and SYGVQD (reference sequence). Amplification of TCR beta CDR3 regions used RNA as the template. Initially, a first-round RT-PCR of the TCR CDR3 employed the HTBI primer set. Each CDR3 protein is one row after TCRdb ran MiXCR on the multiplex PCR reads. The sample holds around 700,000 distinct CDR3 sequences, just over 35% seen once. This sample is drawn from a study of T cells in Graves' hyperthyroidism and ophthalmopathy. Study-level results: In the blood, most expanded thyroid clonotypes above 0.001 appeared as well.

The chain carries TRBV10-1 and TRBJ1-4, with unresolved D. The sequenced sample consisted of blood. This clonotype originated in a woman in her 40s with Graves' hyperthyroidism. CDR3: CASSQDWAATNEKLFF. Here the CDR3 DNA reads TGTGCCAGCAGCCAAGATTGGGCCGCAACTAATGAAAAACTGTTTTTT.